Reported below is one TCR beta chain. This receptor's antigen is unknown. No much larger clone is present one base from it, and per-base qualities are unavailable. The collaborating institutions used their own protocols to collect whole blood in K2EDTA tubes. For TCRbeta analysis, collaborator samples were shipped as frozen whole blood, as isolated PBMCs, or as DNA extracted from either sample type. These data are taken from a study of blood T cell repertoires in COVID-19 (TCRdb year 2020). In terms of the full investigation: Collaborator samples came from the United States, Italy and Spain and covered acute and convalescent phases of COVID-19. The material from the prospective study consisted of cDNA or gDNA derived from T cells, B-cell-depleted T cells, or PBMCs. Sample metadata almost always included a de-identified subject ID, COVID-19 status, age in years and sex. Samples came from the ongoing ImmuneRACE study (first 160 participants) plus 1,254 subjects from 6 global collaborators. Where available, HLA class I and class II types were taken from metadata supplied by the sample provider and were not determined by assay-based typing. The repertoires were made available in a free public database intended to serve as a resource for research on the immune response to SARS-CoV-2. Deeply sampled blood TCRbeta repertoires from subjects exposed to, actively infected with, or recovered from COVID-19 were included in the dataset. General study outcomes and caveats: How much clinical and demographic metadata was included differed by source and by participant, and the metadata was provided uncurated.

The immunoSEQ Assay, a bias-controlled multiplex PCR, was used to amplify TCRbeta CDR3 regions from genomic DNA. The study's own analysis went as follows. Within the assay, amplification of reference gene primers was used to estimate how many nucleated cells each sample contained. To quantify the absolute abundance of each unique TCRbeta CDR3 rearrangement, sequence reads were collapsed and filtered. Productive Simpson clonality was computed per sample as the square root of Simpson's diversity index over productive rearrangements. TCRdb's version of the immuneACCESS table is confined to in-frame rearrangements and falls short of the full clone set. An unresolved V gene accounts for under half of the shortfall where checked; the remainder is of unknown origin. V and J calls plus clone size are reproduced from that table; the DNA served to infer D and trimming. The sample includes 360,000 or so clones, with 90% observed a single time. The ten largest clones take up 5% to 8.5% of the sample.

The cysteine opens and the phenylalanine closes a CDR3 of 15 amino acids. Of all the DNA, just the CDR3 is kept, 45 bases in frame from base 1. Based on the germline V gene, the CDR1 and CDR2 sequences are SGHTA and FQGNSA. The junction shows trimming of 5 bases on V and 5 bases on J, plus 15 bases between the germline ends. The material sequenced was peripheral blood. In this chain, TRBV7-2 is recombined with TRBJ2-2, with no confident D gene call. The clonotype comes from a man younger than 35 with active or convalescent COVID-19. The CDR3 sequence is CASSAAVSTTGELFF. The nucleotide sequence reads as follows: TGTGCCAGCAGCGCGGCCGTGTCCACTACCGGGGAGCTGTTTTTT. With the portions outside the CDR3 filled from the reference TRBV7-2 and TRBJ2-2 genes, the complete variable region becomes GAGVSQSPSNKVTEKGKDVELRCDPISGHTALYWYRQSLGQGLEFLIYFQGNSAPDKSGLPSDRFSAERTGGSVSTLTIQRTQQEDSAVYLCASSAAVSTTGELFFGEGSRLTVL.